Listed here are 21 T cell receptor beta chains from one sample, sequenced in a study of metastatic and nonmetastatic thyroid tumors. TCRdb redid the clone calls on the PCR reads using MiXCR. The sample includes roughly 20,000 clones, roughly 27% of them seen just once. Not a single patient had been given any form of treatment at any point before undergoing thyroid surgery. Specimen: tumor tissue. The source of these receptors is a male donor with papillary thyroid cancer or a benign thyroid nodule (not recorded which). Some clones in this sample may be carry-over from other donors' samples.

The chain joins TRBV2 to TRBJ2-3; 7 nucleotides agree with TRBD2. The CDR3 runs 17 residues. V gave up 9 bases and J gave up 2 bases; unmatched junction bases: 17. Germline V gene data show CDR1 as SNHLY and CDR2 as FYNNEI. This CDR3 is CARRLAQLIRATDTQYF. The CDR3 DNA is TGTGCCAGAAGACTAGCTCAACTGATACGAGCCACAGATACGCAGTATTTT.

Points on this clone: The junction and the germline gene differ at one end; a read error may be behind it. V is TRBV6-1 and J is TRBJ2-7, with D unclear. In germline, CDR1 is MNHNS, CDR2 SASEGT. This CDR3 spans 13 amino acids. The CDR3 DNA sequence: TGTGCCAACAGTCCCCGTAATGGGCCTGGGGAGTACTTC. This translates into CANSPRNGPGEYF.

The chain is built from TRBV27 and TRBJ2-3; 9 positions agree with TRBD1. Trimming took 5 bases from V and 4 from J; bases not matched to a gene: 7. In germline, CDR1 is MNHEY, CDR2 SMNVEV (reference sequence). This CDR3 region has 15 residues. The CDR3 is CASSGDRELADTQYF. The CDR3, as DNA: TGTGCCAGCAGTGGGGACAGGGAATTAGCAGATACGCAGTATTTT.

This clone was seen more than once but under ten times. The chain joins TRBV20-1 to TRBJ2-7, with 9 nucleotides matching TRBD2. The CDR3 is 15 amino acids. Germline lookup yields CDR1 DFQATT and CDR2 SNEGSKA (reference sequence). J lost 3 bases, V lost 0 bases, and 6 bases had no gene match. The CDR3 bases are TGCAGTGCTAGAGATTTGACTAGCGGTGTCTACGAGCAGTACTTC. Translated: CSARDLTSGVYEQYF.

This clone has a count of ten or more. The rearrangement joins TRBV29-1 to TRBJ2-2; D call uncertain. The germline gives CDR1 SQVTM, CDR2 ANQGSEA. This CDR3 is built from 11 residues. Trimming removed 7 bases at V and 1 base at J, with 4 bases between. The CDR3 loop is CSAQNTGELFF. CDR3 DNA: TGCAGCGCACAGAACACCGGGGAGCTGTTTTTT.

V is TRBV28 and J is TRBJ2-3, with 7 bases identical to TRBD2. From germline, CDR1 is MDHEN and CDR2 SYDVKM. This CDR3 is built from 13 residues. V was clipped by 3 bases and J by 5 bases; unmatched bases: 2. The CDR3 DNA sequence: TGTGCCAGCAGTTTGGGGGGGAGAGATACGCAGTATTTT. This gives the protein CASSLGGRDTQYF. Full variable domain (missing parts from reference TRBV28 and TRBJ2-3): DVKVTQSSRYLVKRTGEKVFLECVQDMDHENMFWYRQDPGLGLRLIYFSYDVKMKEKGDIPEGYSVSREKKERFSLILESASTNQTSMYLCASSLGGRDTQYFGPGTRLTVL.

This clone was recorded many times. The V call is TRBV6-1, the J call TRBJ2-6; no clear D gene. Looked up from germline, CDR1 is MNHNS and CDR2 is SASEGT. The CDR3 spans 15 residues. V was trimmed by 8 bases and J by 1 base, leaving 12 bases between them. The CDR3 bases are TGTGCCAGCCTCAGTGGATCGTCTGGGGCCAACGTCCTGACTTTC. Translated: CASLSGSSGANVLTF.

The chain employs TRBV2 and TRBJ2-7, with 11 bases lining up with TRBD1. The germline V gene encodes CDR1 SNHLY and CDR2 FYNNEI. The CDR3 is made up of 14 amino acids. With 5 bases clipped from V and 7 bases from J, the junction kept 7 bases outside the gene matches. For the CDR3, the DNA is TGTGCCAGCAGTCAGGGACAGGGGGAAGGAGAGCAGTACTTC. Translated: CASSQGQGEGEQYF.

This clone was counted at least ten times. V is TRBV5-5 and J is TRBJ2-5; 8 nucleotides match TRBD1. Germline V lookup: CDR1 SGHKS, CDR2 YYEKEE (reference sequence). V was clipped by 3 bases and J by 1 base; unmatched bases: 5. This CDR3 spans 15 amino acids. CDR3 in amino acids: CASSYPGQGQETQYF. DNA for the CDR3: TGTGCCAGCAGCTACCCCGGACAGGGCCAAGAGACCCAGTACTTC. Drawing the rest from reference TRBV5-5 and TRBJ2-5, the complete variable domain is DAGVTQSPTHLIKTRGQQVTLRCSPISGHKSVSWYQQVLGQGPQFIFQYYEKEERGRGNFPDRFSARQFPNYSSELNVNALLLGDSALYLCASSYPGQGQETQYFGPGTRLLVL.

The chain joins TRBV12-3 or TRBV12-4 to TRBJ2-2, with 8 bases aligning to TRBD2. This CDR3 has 15 amino acids. Trimming at V came to 7 bases and at J to 5 bases, leaving 9 bases not matched to a gene. CDR3 amino acids: CASKGGRLYTGELFF. As DNA, the CDR3 is TGTGCCAGCAAGGGCGGGAGGTTGTATACCGGGGAGCTGTTTTTT.

The chain uses TRBV4-1 and TRBJ2-7; D ambiguous. The CDR3 extends over 13 amino acids. CDR1 is MGHRA and CDR2 is YSYEKL in the germline V gene. Trimming pared 4 bases from V and 0 bases from J, leaving 7 bases between. As DNA, the CDR3 is TGCGCCAGCAGCCCGAAGATCTCCTACGAGCAGTACTTC. Amino acids: CASSPKISYEQYF.

This clone was seen a handful of times. The chain employs TRBV7-9 and TRBJ2-5; D is possibly TRBD1 or TRBD2 (5 bases each). Germline CDR1 SEHNR, CDR2 FQNEAQ (reference sequence). This CDR3 is 14 amino acids long. Trimming cost V 1 base and J 2 bases, with 8 bases left between them. The CDR3 nucleotides are TGTGCCAGCAGCTTAGTAGGGACGCAAGAGACCCAGTACTTC. This codes for CASSLVGTQETQYF. Complete variable domain (other parts from reference TRBV7-9 and TRBJ2-5): DTGVSQNPRHKITKRGQNVTFRCDPISEHNRLYWYRQTLGQGPEFLTYFQNEAQLEKSRLLSDRFSAERPKGSFSTLEIQRTEQGDSAMYLCASSLVGTQETQYFGPGTRLLVL.

This clone was seen a handful of times. The chain carries TRBV27 and TRBJ2-7; 13 nucleotides agree with TRBD2. This CDR3 has 15 residues. V gave up 5 bases and J gave up 2 bases; unmatched junction bases: 3. CDR1 MNHEY and CDR2 SMNVEV come from the germline V gene (reference sequence). The DNA of the CDR3 is TGTGCCAGCAGTCCGGGACTAGCGGGGACCTACGAGCAGTACTTC. It yields the protein CASSPGLAGTYEQYF.

This clone was observed a handful of times. The chain joins TRBV6-1 to TRBJ2-6; D is possibly TRBD1 (5 bases). V lost 7 bases and J 0 bases, leaving 10 bases between the germline ends. This CDR3 spans 15 amino acids. Germline values: CDR1 MNHNS, CDR2 SASEGT. CDR3 nucleotide sequence: TGTGCCAGCACTAAAGGGGACTCTGGGGCCAACGTCCTGACTTTC. It is translated as CASTKGDSGANVLTF.

The chain links TRBV6-1 to TRBJ2-7; D is undetermined. V was clipped by 1 base and J by 5 bases, with 3 bases between them. The CDR3 is 11 residues long. Germline CDR1 is MNHNS and CDR2 is SASEGT. Written as DNA, the CDR3 is TGTGCCAGCAGTGAAGTCGACGAGCAGTACTTC. The encoded protein is CASSEVDEQYF.

This clone was recorded at least ten times. This sequence joins TRBV29-1 and TRBJ2-2, with TRBD1 as a possible D gene (5 bases). Trimming took 7 bases from V and 0 from J, leaving 15 bases between them. CDR1 and CDR2 (germline): SQVTM, ANQGSEA. This CDR3 comprises 15 residues. The CDR3 spells CSAPVGPSNTGELFF. In nucleotides, the CDR3 is TGCAGCGCTCCAGTGGGGCCCTCGAACACCGGGGAGCTGTTTTTT.

The chain is built from TRBV4-1 and TRBJ2-1; D ambiguous. Per the germline V gene, CDR1 is MGHRA and CDR2 is YSYEKL. The ends were cut back, 1 base at V and 12 bases at J, with 10 bases in the middle. The CDR3 extends over 12 amino acids. The CDR3 DNA sequence: TGCGCCAGCAGCCAAGGGGCGCTGGGGCAGTTCTTC. Amino acids: CASSQGALGQFF.

This chain uses TRBV20-1 with TRBJ2-7; TRBD2 aligns across 8 bases. This CDR3 region has 15 residues. V lost 6 bases and J lost 3; bases outside the gene matches: 13. Germline assignment: CDR1 DFQATT and CDR2 SNEGSKA (reference sequence). CDR3 in DNA: TGCAGTGCCCTTGCCCCTAGCGGGTGTTTCTACGAGCAGTACTTC. Protein product: CSALAPSGCFYEQYF.

V usage is TRBV18 and J usage is TRBJ2-2; TRBD2 might be the D (6 bases). The germline V gene encodes CDR1 KGHSH and CDR2 LQKENI. The V and J ends lost 3 bases and 5 bases respectively, with 16 bases between them. CDR3 length equals 16 residues. CDR3 DNA: TGTGCCAGCTCACCTCCGGGGGAGAGGGAAACCGGGGAGCTGTTTTTT. The encoded protein is CASSPPGERETGELFF.

This clone was detected a few times. The chain has TRBV28 and TRBJ2-7; D not certain. This CDR3 comprises 12 residues. V shed 6 bases and J shed 4 bases, with 10 bases lying between them. Germline CDR1 and CDR2: MDHEN and SYDVKM. CDR3 sequence: CASSEFVYEQYF. The CDR3 nucleotides read TGTGCCAGCAGCGAGTTTGTGTACGAGCAGTACTTC.

This clone was found many times. This chain uses TRBV7-3 with TRBJ2-2; no definite D call. Germline V gene data show CDR1 as SGHTA and CDR2 as FQGTGA. The CDR3 sequence is 15 residues long. The V and J ends lost 4 bases and 3 bases respectively, with 12 bases between them. CDR3 DNA: TGTGCCAGCAGCTATAGTAGTTCGGACACCGGGGAGCTGTTTTTT. Translating gives CASSYSSSDTGELFF.